The TCR beta chain under discussion was sequenced for a study of control samples from healthy donors and cancer patients. This CDR3 comprises 12 residues. The germline V gene encodes CDR1 MDHEN and CDR2 SYDVKM. V was shortened by 8 bases and J by 7 bases, with 12 bases between the two germline ends. This clone was found once. Assay: immunoSEQ multiplex PCR; the TCRdb copy retains only in-frame clones and omits some. This sample carries roughly 130,000 clones, about 95% of them seen once, and the ten largest clones take approximately 4%. Sequencing was carried out using blood. This TCR came from a man under 40 in good health. The chain recombines TRBV28 with TRBJ1-5; D not resolved. CDR3 region: CASCLREQPQHF. CDR3 in DNA: TGTGCCAGCTGCCTCAGAGAACAGCCCCAGCATTTT.